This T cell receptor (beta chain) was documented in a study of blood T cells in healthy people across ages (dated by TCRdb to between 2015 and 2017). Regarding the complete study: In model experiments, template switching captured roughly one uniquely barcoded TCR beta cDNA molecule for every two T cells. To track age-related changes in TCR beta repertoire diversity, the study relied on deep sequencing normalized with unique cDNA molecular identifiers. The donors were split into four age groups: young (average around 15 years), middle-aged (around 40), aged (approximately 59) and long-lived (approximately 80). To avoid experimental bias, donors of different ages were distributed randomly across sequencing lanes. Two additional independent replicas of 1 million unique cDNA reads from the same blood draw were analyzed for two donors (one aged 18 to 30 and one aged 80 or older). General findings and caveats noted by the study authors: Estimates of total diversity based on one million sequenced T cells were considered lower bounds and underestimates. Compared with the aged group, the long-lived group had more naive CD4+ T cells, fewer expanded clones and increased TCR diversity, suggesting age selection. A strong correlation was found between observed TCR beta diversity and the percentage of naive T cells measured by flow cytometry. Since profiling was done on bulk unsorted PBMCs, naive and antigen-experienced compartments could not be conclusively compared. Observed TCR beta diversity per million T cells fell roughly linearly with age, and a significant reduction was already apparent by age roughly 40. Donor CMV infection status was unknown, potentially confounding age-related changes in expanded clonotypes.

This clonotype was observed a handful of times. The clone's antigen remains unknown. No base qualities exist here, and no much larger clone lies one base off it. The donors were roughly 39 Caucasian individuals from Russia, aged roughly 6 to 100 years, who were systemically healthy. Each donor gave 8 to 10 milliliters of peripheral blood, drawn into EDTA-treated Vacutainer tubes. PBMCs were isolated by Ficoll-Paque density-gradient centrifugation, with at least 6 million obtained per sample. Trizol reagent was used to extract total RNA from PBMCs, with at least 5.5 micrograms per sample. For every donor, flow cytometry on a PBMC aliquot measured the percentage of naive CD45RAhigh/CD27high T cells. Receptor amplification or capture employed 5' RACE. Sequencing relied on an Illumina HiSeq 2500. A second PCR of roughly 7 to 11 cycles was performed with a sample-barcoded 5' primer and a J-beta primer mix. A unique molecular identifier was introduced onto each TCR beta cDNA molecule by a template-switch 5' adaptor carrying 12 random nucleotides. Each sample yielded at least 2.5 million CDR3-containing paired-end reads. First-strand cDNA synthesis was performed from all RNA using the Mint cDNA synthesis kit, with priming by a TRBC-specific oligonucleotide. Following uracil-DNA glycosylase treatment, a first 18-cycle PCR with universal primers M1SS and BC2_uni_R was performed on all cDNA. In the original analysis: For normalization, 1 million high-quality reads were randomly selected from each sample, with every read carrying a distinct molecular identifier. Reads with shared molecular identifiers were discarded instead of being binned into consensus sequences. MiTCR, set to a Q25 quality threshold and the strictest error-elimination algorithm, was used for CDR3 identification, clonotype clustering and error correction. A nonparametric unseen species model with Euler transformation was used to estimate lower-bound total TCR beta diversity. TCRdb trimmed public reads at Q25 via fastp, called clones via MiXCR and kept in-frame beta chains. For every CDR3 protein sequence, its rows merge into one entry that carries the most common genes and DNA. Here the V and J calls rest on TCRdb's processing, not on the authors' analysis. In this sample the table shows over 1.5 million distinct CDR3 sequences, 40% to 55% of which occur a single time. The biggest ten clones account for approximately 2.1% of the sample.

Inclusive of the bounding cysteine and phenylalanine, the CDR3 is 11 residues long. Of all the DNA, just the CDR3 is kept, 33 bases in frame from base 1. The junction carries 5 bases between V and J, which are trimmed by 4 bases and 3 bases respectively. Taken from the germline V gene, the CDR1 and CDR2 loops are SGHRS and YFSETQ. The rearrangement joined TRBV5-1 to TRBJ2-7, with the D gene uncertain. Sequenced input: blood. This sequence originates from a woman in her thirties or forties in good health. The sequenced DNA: TGCGCCAGCAGCATGGACTACGAGCAGTACTTC. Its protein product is CASSMDYEQYF.